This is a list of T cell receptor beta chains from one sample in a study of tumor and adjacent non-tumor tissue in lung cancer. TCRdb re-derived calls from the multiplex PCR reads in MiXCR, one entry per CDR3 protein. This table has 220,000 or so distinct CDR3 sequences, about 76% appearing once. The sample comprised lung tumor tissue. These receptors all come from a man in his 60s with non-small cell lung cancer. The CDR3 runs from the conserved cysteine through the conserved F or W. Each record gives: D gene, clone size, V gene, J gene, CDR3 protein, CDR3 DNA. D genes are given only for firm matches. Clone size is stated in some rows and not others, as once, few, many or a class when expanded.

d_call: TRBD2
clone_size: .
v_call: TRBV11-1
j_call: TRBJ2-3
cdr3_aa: CANSYIAGATDTQYF
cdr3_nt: TGTGCCAACAGTTACATAGCGGGGGCCACAGATACGCAGTATTTT

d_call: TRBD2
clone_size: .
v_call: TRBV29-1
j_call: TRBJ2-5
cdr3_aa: CSISTSVCKETQYF
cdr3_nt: TGCAGCATTTCCACTAGCGTTTGCAAAGAGACCCAGTACTTC

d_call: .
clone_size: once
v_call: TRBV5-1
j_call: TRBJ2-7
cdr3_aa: CASSLRSVSYEQYF
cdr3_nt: TGCGCCAGCAGCTTGCGGAGTGTCTCCTACGAGCAGTACTTC

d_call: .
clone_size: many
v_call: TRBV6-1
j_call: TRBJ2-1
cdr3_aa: CASSERGYDEQFF
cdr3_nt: TGTGCCAGCAGTGAAAGGGGGTACGATGAGCAGTTCTTC

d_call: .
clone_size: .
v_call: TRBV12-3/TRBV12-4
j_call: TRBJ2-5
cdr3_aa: CTSSILGRETQYF
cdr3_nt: TGTACCAGCAGTATACTGGGCAGAGAGACCCAGTACTTC

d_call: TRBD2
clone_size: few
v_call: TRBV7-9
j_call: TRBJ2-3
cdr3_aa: CASPSGGSTDTQYF
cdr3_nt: TGTGCCAGCCCGAGCGGGGGGAGCACAGATACGCAGTATTTT

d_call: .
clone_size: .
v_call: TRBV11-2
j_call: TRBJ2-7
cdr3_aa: CASSLRTQLSYEQYF
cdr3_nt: TGTGCCAGCAGCTTAAGGACACAGCTCTCCTACGAGCAGTACTTC

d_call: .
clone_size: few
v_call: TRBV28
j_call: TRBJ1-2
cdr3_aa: CASSPSGAEGYTF
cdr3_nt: TGTGCCAGCAGTCCCTCCGGCGCGGAGGGCTACACCTTC

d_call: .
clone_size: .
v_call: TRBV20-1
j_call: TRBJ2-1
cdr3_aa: CSVTWTNDNEQFF
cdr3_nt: TGCAGTGTTACCTGGACTAACGACAATGAGCAGTTCTTC

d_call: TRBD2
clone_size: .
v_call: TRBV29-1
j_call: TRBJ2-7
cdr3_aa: CSADAGGYEQYF
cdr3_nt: TGCAGCGCGGACGCGGGAGGGTACGAGCAGTACTTC

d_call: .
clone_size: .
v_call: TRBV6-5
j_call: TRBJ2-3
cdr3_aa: CASRRGTTVTDTQYF
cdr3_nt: TGTGCCAGCAGGAGGGGGACTACGGTCACAGATACGCAGTATTTT

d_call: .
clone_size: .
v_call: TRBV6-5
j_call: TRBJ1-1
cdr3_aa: CASSYGQGGFGTEAFF
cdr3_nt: TGTGCCAGCAGTTATGGTCAGGGAGGTTTCGGCACTGAAGCTTTCTTT

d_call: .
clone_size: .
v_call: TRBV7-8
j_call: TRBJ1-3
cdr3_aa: CASSLDPAGTIYF
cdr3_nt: TGTGCCAGCAGCTTAGACCCAGCAGGGACCATATATTTT

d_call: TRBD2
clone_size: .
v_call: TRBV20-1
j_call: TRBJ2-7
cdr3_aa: CSANILAGGGYEQYF
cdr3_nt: TGCAGTGCTAATATCCTAGCGGGGGGGGGGTACGAGCAGTACTTC

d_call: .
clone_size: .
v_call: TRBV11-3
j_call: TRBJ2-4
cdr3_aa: CASRAVGTNIHYF
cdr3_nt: TGTGCCAGCAGGGCCGTGGGGACAAACATTCACTACTTC

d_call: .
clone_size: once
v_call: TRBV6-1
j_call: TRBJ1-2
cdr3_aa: CAGSKTGNYGYTF
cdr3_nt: TGTGCCGGCAGCAAAACAGGGAACTATGGCTACACCTTC

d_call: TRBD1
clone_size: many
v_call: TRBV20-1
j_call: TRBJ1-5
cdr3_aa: CSARAGTGSQPQHF
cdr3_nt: TGCAGTGCTAGAGCGGGGACAGGGAGTCAGCCCCAGCATTTT